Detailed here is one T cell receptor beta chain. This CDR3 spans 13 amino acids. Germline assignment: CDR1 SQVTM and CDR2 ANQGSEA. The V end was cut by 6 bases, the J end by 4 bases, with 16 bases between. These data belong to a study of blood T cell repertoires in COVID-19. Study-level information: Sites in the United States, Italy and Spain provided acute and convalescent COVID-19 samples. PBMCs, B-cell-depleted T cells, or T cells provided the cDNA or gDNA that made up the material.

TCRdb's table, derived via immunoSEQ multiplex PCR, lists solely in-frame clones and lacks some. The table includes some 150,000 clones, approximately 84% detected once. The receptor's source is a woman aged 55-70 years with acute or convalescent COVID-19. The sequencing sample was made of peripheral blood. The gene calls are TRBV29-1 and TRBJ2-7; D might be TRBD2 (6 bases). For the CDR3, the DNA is TGCAGCGTGCGCGGGAAGGAAACGTACGAGCAGTACTTC. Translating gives CSVRGKETYEQYF.